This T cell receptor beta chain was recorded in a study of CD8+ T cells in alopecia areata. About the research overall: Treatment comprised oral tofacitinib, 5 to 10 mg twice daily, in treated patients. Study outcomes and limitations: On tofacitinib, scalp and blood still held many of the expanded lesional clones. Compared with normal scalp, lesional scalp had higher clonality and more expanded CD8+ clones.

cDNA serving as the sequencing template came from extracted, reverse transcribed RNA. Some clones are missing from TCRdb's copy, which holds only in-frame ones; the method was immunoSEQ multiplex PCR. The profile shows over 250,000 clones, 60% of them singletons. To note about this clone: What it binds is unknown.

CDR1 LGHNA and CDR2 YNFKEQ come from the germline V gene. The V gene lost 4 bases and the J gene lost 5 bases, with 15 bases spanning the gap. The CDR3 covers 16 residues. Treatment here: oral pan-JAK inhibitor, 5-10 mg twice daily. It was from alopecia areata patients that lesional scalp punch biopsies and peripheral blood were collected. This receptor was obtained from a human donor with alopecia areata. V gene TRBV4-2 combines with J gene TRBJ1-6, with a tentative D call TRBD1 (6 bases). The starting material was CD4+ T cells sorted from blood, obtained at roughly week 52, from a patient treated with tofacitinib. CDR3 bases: TGTGCCAGCAGCCTCTTCGGACAGAGAGATAATTCACCCCTCCACTTT. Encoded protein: CASSLFGQRDNSPLHF.